The 22 T cell receptor beta chains listed next were all sequenced from one sample in a study of T cell responses to AZD1222 COVID-19 vaccine (dated by TCRdb to about 2021). The label giving this sample's time point can be read as: baseline before first vaccination. Libraries were made using the immunoSEQ multiplex PCR assay. As stored in TCRdb, this immuneACCESS dataset retains in-frame rearrangements with V and J assigned. A fraction of the clones does not appear; measured against another copy, unresolved V genes explain less than half of the discrepancy, and the remainder lacks a known reason. The sample table shows 100,000 or so clones, and approximately 88% are seen once. The ten largest clonotypes hold under 3% of the sample. This specimen was peripheral blood, taken on day 0 of AZD1222 vaccination. These receptors were collected from an adult in good health.

This rearrangement joins TRBV25-1 to TRBJ1-2, with D unresolved. V was clipped by 2 bases and J by 8 bases, with 15 bases between them. The CDR3 length is 14 residues. CDR1 MGHDK and CDR2 SYGVNS come from the germline V gene. The CDR3 reads CASSEMPLQRGYTF. In DNA form, the CDR3 reads TGTGCCAGCAGTGAAATGCCCCTGCAGAGGGGCTACACCTTC.

The rearrangement uses TRBV6-5 and TRBJ2-2, with 9 bases that match TRBD1. V trimming: 0 bases; J trimming: 5 bases; junction bases outside the gene matches: 1. The CDR3 is 15 residues long. Germline V gene sequence: CDR1 MNHEY, CDR2 SVGAGI. CDR3 protein: CASSYSGQGTGELFF. The CDR3 nucleotides read TGTGCCAGCAGTTACTCCGGACAGGGGACCGGGGAGCTGTTTTTT.

The V gene is TRBV5-1, the J gene TRBJ2-1; TRBD2 matches at 8 bases. CDR3 length: 17 amino acids. In germline, CDR1 is SGHRS, CDR2 YFSETQ. Germline trimming cut 2 bases from V and 9 bases from J; bases unmatched to any gene: 16. CDR3 amino acids: CASSFLRPAGVTGEQFF. CDR3 coding DNA: TGCGCCAGCAGCTTTCTCCGCCCAGCGGGAGTAACGGGTGAGCAGTTCTTC.

The chain couples TRBV24-1 to TRBJ2-1; the match to TRBD1 covers 8 bases. The V segment lost 5 bases and the J segment 7 bases; nucleotides outside the gene matches: 3. The germline V gene has CDR1 KGHDR and CDR2 SFDVKD. This CDR3 has 13 residues. For the CDR3, the DNA is TGTGCCACCAGTGTAACAGGGGGGAATGAGCAGTTCTTC. Amino acids: CATSVTGGNEQFF.

This chain joins TRBV27 and TRBJ1-1; a weak D match, TRBD1 (6 bases). Germline lookup yields CDR1 MNHEY and CDR2 SMNVEV (reference sequence). The CDR3 totals 13 residues. The V end was cut by 5 bases, the J end by 1 base, with 8 bases between. The CDR3 DNA reads TGTGCCAGCAGTCTGGGACAGAACACTGAAGCTTTCTTT. It yields the protein CASSLGQNTEAFF.

The chain couples TRBV14 to TRBJ1-6; D is perhaps TRBD1 (5 bases). The V end was cut by 1 base, the J end by 0 bases, with 13 bases between. Germline V gives CDR1 SGHDN, CDR2 FVKESK. This CDR3 comprises 18 residues. The DNA of the CDR3 is TGTGCCAGCAGCCAAGCGGGGTCCGGGGCCTCCTATAATTCACCCCTCCACTTT. Protein sequence: CASSQAGSGASYNSPLHF.

The V gene is TRBV13, the J gene TRBJ2-7; 8 bases fit TRBD1. From germline, CDR1 is PRHDT and CDR2 FYEKMQ (reference sequence). The J segment lost 1 base and the V segment lost 5 bases, leaving 7 bases of the junction unmatched. The CDR3 has 15 amino acids. The CDR3 protein is CASSPQDRESYEQYF. CDR3 nucleotide sequence: TGTGCCAGCAGCCCTCAGGACAGGGAATCCTACGAGCAGTACTTC.

The chain recombines TRBV18 with TRBJ2-7; 7 bases align to TRBD1. CDR3 length equals 14 residues. Germline V gene data show CDR1 as KGHSH and CDR2 as LQKENI. After removal of 5 bases from V and 6 bases from J, the junction contained 10 bases not matched to a gene. The CDR3 nucleotides are TGTGCCAGCTCATTTCAACAGGGGATCGGCGAGCAGTACTTC. This encodes CASSFQQGIGEQYF.

This chain connects TRBV28 to TRBJ1-1; D perhaps matches TRBD1 (5 bases). Germline V gives CDR1 MDHEN, CDR2 SYDVKM. With 6 bases removed from V and 1 base from J, the gap between germline ends came to 12 bases. This CDR3 spans 14 amino acids. Here the CDR3 reads CASRPQDRNTEAFF. CDR3 DNA: TGTGCCAGCAGGCCCCAAGACAGGAACACTGAAGCTTTCTTT.

CDR3 sequence (DNA): TGTGCCAGCAGCTTGTCAAGTTCCATAGCCCTATACGGCTACACCTTC. Translating it yields CASSLSSSIALYGYTF. The chain couples TRBV5-4 to TRBJ1-2; D is undetermined. Trimming cost V 1 base and J 8 bases, with 21 bases left between them. Germline CDR1 SGHNT, CDR2 YYREEE (reference sequence). This CDR3 has 16 residues.

The chain uses TRBV13 and TRBJ2-7; no clear D. The CDR3 runs to 14 residues. V lost 5 bases, J lost 0 bases, and 11 bases lay in between. Germline-derived CDR1 and CDR2 are PRHDT and FYEKMQ (reference sequence). DNA of the CDR3: TGTGCCAGCAGCCCGCGACCGGGCTCCTACGAGCAGTACTTC. This sequence encodes CASSPRPGSYEQYF.

The rearrangement joins TRBV12-3 or TRBV12-4 to TRBJ2-3, with D possibly being TRBD2 (6 bases). The CDR3 loop spans 12 amino acids. With 6 bases removed from V and 6 bases from J, the gap between germline ends came to 10 bases. The DNA of the CDR3 is TGTGCCAGCAGCCAAGCGGGTGATACGCAGTATTTT. Its protein is CASSQAGDTQYF.

V gene TRBV5-1 combines with J gene TRBJ1-4, with 7 bases fitting TRBD1. With 3 bases clipped from V and 4 bases from J, the junction kept 6 bases outside the gene matches. Germline V CDR1 and CDR2: SGHRS, YFSETQ. This CDR3 is 15 amino acids long. In nucleotides, the CDR3 is TGCGCCAGCAGCTGGGGGACAGAACTTAATGAAAAACTGTTTTTT. Its translation: CASSWGTELNEKLFF.

This clone was observed once. The chain links TRBV7-9 to TRBJ2-5, with a tentative D call TRBD1 (6 bases). CDR1 SEHNR and CDR2 FQNEAQ come from the germline V gene (reference sequence). Trimming pared 2 bases from V and 6 bases from J, leaving 13 bases between. The length of the CDR3 is 14 residues. The CDR3 reads CASSLNTGQKTQYF. In DNA, the CDR3 is TGTGCCAGCAGCTTAAATACAGGGCAGAAGACCCAGTACTTC.

This chain joins TRBV15 and TRBJ2-1; 7 bases line up with TRBD2. This CDR3 spans 17 amino acids. The V gene end was trimmed by 3 bases and the J gene end by 7 bases; junction bases not matched to a gene: 15. The germline V gene has CDR1 LNHNV and CDR2 YYDKDF (reference sequence). For the CDR3, the DNA is TGTGCCACCAGCAGCCCCTCAAGAGGGCTAGCGGCGAATGAGCAGTTCTTC. It specifies CATSSPSRGLAANEQFF. Full variable domain (outside the CDR3, taken from reference TRBV15 and TRBJ2-1): DAMVIQNPRYQVTQFGKPVTLSCSQTLNHNVMYWYQQKSSQAPKLLFHYYDKDFNNEADTPDNFQSRRPNTSFCFLDIRSPGLGDTAMYLCATSSPSRGLAANEQFFGPGTRLTVL.

CDR3 nucleotides: TGTGCCAGTAGTATAGGTGGACTAGTGGTCGTGGGCGATACGCAGTATTTT. Its translation is CASSIGGLVVVGDTQYF. V gene TRBV19 combines with J gene TRBJ2-3; the match to TRBD2 covers 7 bases. This CDR3 is 17 amino acids long. Germline-derived CDR1 and CDR2 are LNHDA and SQIVND (reference sequence). The trim removed 1 base at V and 6 bases at J, leaving 13 bases unmatched.

The chain recombines TRBV14 with TRBJ1-2; D remains ambiguous. The CDR3 is 13 residues long. V was shortened by 4 bases and J by 3 bases, with 9 bases between the two germline ends. CDR1 SGHDN and CDR2 FVKESK come from the germline V gene. CDR3 amino acids: CASSPRLDYGYTF. CDR3 DNA sequence: TGTGCCAGCAGCCCCCGACTGGACTATGGCTACACCTTC.

V gene TRBV28 combines with J gene TRBJ2-5, with TRBD1 matching 10 bases. Trimming at V came to 6 bases and at J to 5 bases, leaving 6 bases not matched to a gene. Germline assignment: CDR1 MDHEN and CDR2 SYDVKM. The CDR3 is 14 amino acids. Written as DNA, the CDR3 is TGTGCCAGCAGGACAGGGGGCGCCGAGGAGACCCAGTACTTC. Translated, it gives CASRTGGAEETQYF. Full variable domain (remainder filled in from reference TRBV28 and TRBJ2-5): DVKVTQSSRYLVKRTGEKVFLECVQDMDHENMFWYRQDPGLGLRLIYFSYDVKMKEKGDIPEGYSVSREKKERFSLILESASTNQTSMYLCASRTGGAEETQYFGPGTRLLVL.

This chain links TRBV2 with TRBJ1-3; TRBD1 might be the D (6 bases). CDR1 and CDR2 from the germline V gene are SNHLY and FYNNEI. This CDR3 has 13 residues. Trimming cost V 9 bases and J 0 bases, with 9 bases left between them. For the CDR3, the DNA is TGTGCCAGTGGACAGAGCTCTGGAAACACCATATATTTT. This codes for CASGQSSGNTIYF.

The chain combines TRBV19 with TRBJ2-5, with 7 bases aligning to TRBD1. The CDR3 has 14 residues. Germline assignment: CDR1 LNHDA and CDR2 SQIVND (reference sequence). The V gene end was trimmed by 3 bases and the J gene end by 7 bases; junction bases not matched to a gene: 8. The CDR3 DNA reads as TGTGCCAGTAGTATCGAGGGGGCCCGTGGGACCCAGTACTTC. Protein sequence: CASSIEGARGTQYF.

The rearrangement joins TRBV3-1 (or the pseudogene TRBV3-2) to TRBJ1-2; TRBD1 agrees at 7 bases. The CDR3 spans 14 residues. The germline gives CDR1 LGHDT, CDR2 YNNKEL (reference sequence). After removal of 0 bases from V and 4 bases from J, the junction contained 2 bases not matched to a gene. CDR3 nucleotides: TGTGCCAGCAGCCAAGATAACAGGGGCTATGGCTACACCTTC. Protein: CASSQDNRGYGYTF.

The rearrangement joins TRBV7-9 to TRBJ2-1, with D unresolved. The CDR3 length is 14 residues. The V end was cut by 2 bases, the J end by 1 base, with 6 bases between. CDR1 SEHNR and CDR2 FQNEAQ come from the germline V gene (reference sequence). The CDR3 spells CASSLSVSYNEQFF. In DNA form, the CDR3 reads TGTGCCAGCAGCTTATCCGTGTCCTACAATGAGCAGTTCTTC.